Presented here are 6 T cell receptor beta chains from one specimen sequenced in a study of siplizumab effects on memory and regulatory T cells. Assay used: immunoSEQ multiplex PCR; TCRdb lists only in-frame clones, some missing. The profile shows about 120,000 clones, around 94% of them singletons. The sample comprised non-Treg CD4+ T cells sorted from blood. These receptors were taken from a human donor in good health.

The CDR3 loop reads CASSYTGGYEQYF. Here the CDR3 DNA reads TGTGCCAGCAGCTACACGGGGGGCTACGAGCAGTACTTC. The V call is TRBV7-2, the J call TRBJ2-7; 7 bases match TRBD2. CDR1 and CDR2 from the germline V gene are SGHTA and FQGNSA. CDR3 length: 13 amino acids. V shed 4 bases and J 3 bases; nucleotides not matched to a gene: 3.

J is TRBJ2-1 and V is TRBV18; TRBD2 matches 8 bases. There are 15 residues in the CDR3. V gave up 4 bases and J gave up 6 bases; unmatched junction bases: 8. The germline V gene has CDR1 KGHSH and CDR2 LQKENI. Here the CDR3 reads CASSLRPGLGNEQFF. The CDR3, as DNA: TGTGCCAGCTCACTAAGGCCGGGACTAGGCAATGAGCAGTTCTTC.

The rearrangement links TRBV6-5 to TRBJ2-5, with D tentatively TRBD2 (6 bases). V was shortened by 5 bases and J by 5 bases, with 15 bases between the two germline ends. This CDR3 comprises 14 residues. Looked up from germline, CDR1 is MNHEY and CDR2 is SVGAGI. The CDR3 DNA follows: TGTGCCAGCAGTCCCTTGGGGGGAGTGGAGACCCAGTACTTC. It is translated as CASSPLGGVETQYF.

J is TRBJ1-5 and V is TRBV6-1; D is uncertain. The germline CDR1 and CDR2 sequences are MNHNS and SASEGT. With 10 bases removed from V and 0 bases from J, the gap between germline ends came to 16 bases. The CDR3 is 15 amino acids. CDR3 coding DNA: TGTGCCACCCGGACTGAGGCGTTTAGCAATCAGCCCCAGCATTTT. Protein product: CATRTEAFSNQPQHF.

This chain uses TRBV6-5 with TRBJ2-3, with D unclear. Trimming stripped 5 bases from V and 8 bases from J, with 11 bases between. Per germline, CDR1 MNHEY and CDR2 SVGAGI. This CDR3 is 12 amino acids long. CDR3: CASSPRWGTQYF. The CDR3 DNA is TGTGCCAGCAGTCCGCGATGGGGTACGCAGTATTTT.

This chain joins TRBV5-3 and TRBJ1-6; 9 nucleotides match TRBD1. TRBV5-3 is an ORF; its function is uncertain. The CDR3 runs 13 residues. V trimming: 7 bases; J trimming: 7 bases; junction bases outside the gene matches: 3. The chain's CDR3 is CARGTGRNSPLHF. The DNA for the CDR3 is TGTGCCAGAGGGACAGGGCGAAATTCACCCCTCCACTTT.